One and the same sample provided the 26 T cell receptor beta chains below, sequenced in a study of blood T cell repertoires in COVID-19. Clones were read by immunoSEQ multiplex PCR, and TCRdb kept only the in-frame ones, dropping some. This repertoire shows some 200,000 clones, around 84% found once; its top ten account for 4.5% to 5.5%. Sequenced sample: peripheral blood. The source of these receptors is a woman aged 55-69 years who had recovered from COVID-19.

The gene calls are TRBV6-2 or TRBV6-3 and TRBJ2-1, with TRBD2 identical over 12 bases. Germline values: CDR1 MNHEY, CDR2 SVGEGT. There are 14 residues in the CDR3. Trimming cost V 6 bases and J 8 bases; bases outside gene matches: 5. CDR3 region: CASSPSGGAHEQFF. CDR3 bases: TGTGCCAGCAGCCCTAGCGGGGGGGCCCATGAGCAGTTCTTC.

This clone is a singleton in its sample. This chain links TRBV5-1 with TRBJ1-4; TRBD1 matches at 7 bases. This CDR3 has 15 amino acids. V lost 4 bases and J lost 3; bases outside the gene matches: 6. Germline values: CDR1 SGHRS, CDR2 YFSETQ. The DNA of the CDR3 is TGCGCCAGCAGCCTCAACAGGGGTGCTAATGAAAAACTGTTTTTT. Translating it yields CASSLNRGANEKLFF. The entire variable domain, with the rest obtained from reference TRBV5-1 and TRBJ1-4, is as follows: KAGVTQTPRYLIKTRGQQVTLSCSPISGHRSVSWYQQTPGQGLQFLFEYFSETQRNKGNFPGRFSGRQFSNSRSEMNVSTLELGDSALYLCASSLNRGANEKLFFGSGTQLSVL.

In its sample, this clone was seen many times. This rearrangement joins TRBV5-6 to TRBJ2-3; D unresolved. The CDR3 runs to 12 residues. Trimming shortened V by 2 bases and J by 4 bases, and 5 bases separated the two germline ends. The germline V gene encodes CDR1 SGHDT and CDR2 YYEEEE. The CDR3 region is CASSFSADTQYF. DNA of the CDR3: TGTGCCAGCAGCTTCTCTGCAGATACGCAGTATTTT.

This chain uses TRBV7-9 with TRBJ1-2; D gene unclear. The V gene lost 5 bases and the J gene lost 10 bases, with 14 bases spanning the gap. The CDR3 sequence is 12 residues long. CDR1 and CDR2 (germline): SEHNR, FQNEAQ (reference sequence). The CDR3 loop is CASSTETQVYTF. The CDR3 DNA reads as TGTGCCAGCAGCACGGAAACCCAGGTCTACACCTTC.

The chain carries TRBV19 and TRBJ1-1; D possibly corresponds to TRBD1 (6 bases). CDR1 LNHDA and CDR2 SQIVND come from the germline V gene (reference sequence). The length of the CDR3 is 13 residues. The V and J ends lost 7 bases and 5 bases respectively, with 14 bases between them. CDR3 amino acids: CASISQGLTEAFF. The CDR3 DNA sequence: TGTGCCAGTATTTCCCAGGGGCTTACTGAAGCTTTCTTT.

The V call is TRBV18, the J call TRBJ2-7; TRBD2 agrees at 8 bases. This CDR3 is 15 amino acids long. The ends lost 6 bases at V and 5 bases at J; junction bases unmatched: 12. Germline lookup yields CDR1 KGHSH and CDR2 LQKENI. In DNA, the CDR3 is TGTGCCAGCTCCCAGACCGCAGGCGGGGGGCACGAGCAGTACTTC. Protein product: CASSQTAGGGHEQYF.

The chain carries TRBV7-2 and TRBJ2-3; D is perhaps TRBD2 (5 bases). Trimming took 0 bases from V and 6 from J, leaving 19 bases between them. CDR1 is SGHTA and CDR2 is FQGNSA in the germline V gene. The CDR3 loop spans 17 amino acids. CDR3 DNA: TGTGCCAGCAGCTTAGCTGTGGACTTCCTATCCGGGGATACGCAGTATTTT. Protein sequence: CASSLAVDFLSGDTQYF.

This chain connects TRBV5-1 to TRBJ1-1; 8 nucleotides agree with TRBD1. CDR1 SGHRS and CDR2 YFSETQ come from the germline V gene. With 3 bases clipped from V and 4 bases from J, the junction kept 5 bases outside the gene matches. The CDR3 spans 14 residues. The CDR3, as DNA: TGCGCCAGCAGCTCGACAGGGGTTGGCACTGAAGCTTTCTTT. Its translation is CASSSTGVGTEAFF. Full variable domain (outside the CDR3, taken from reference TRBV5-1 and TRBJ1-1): KAGVTQTPRYLIKTRGQQVTLSCSPISGHRSVSWYQQTPGQGLQFLFEYFSETQRNKGNFPGRFSGRQFSNSRSEMNVSTLELGDSALYLCASSSTGVGTEAFFGQGTRLTVV.

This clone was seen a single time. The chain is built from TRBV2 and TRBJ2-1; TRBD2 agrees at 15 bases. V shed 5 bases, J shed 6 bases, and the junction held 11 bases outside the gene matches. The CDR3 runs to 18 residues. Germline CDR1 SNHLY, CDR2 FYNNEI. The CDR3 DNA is TGTGCCAGCAGTACGGGACTAGCGGGGGGTCTACTGGGCAATGAGCAGTTCTTC. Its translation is CASSTGLAGGLLGNEQFF.

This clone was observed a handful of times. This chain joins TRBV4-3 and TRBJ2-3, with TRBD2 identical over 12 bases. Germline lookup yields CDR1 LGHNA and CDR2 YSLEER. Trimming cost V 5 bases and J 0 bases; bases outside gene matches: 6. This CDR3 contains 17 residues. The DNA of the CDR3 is TGCGCCAGCAGCTTAATGACTAGCGGGGGTAGCACAGATACGCAGTATTTT. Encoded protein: CASSLMTSGGSTDTQYF.

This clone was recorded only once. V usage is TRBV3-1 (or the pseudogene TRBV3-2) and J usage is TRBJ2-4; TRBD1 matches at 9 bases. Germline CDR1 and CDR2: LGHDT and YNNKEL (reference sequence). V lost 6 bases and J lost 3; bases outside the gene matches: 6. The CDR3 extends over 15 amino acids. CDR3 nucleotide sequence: TGTGCCAGCAGACCCCGACAGGGGGACAAAAACATTCAGTACTTC. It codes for CASRPRQGDKNIQYF.

CDR3 sequence: CASSVGGQGVHGELFF. CDR3 nucleotide sequence: TGTGCCAGCAGCGTAGGGGGACAGGGGGTCCACGGGGAGCTGTTTTTT. The chain combines TRBV9 with TRBJ2-2, with 11 bases identical to TRBD1. J was trimmed by 7 bases and V by 0 bases; bases with no gene match: 5. The CDR3 is made up of 16 amino acids. CDR1 SGDLS and CDR2 YYNGEE come from the germline V gene.

CDR3 amino acids: CASSQLLAGSGETQYF. The CDR3 DNA sequence: TGTGCCAGCAGCCAATTGCTAGCGGGGTCGGGGGAGACCCAGTACTTC. The chain uses TRBV3-1 (or the pseudogene TRBV3-2) and TRBJ2-5; 9 nucleotides agree with TRBD2. V was pared by 2 bases and J by 5 bases, with 9 bases of the junction left unmatched. Germline V gene lookup returns CDR1 LGHDT and CDR2 YNNKEL (reference sequence). This CDR3 spans 16 amino acids.

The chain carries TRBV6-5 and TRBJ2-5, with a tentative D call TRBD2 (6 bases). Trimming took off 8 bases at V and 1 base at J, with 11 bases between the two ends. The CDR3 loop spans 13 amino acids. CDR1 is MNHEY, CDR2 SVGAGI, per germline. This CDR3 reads CASEMGLQETQYF. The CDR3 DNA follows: TGTGCCAGCGAAATGGGACTCCAAGAGACCCAGTACTTC.

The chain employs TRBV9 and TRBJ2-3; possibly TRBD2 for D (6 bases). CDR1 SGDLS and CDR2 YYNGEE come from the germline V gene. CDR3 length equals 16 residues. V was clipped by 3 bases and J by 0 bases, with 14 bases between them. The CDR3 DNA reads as TGTGCCAGCAGCGCCTCCGGGACTTTTAGCACAGATACGCAGTATTTT. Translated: CASSASGTFSTDTQYF.

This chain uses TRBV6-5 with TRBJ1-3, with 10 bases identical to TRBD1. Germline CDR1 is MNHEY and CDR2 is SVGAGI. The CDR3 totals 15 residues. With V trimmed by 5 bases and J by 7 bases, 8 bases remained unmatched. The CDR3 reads CASSPRQGAGNTIYF. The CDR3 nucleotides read TGTGCCAGCAGTCCCCGACAGGGGGCAGGGAACACCATATATTTT.

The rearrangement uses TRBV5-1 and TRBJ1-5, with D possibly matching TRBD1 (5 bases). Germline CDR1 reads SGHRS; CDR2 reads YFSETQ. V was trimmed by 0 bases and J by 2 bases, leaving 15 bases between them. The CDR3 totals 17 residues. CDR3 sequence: CASSLGPGGGGNQPQHF. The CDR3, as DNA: TGCGCCAGCAGCTTGGGGCCGGGGGGAGGCGGCAATCAGCCCCAGCATTTT.

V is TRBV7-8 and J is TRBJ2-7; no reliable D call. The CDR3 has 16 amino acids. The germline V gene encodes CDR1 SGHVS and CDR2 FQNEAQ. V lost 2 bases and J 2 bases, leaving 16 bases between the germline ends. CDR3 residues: CASSLNSLGGAYEQYF. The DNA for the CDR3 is TGTGCCAGCAGCTTAAATAGTCTCGGCGGTGCCTACGAGCAGTACTTC.

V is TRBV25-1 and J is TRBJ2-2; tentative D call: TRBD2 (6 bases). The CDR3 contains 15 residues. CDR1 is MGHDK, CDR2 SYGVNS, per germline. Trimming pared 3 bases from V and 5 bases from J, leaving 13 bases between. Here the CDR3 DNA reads TGTGCCAGCAGTGAGGGCGGGGTCGGAACCGGGGAGCTGTTTTTT. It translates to CASSEGGVGTGELFF.

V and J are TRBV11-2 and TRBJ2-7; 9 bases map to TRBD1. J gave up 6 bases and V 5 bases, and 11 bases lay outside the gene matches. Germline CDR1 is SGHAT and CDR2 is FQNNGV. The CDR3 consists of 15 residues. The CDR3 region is CASSNRDRDPSEQYF. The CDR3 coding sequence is TGTGCCAGCAGCAACCGGGACAGGGACCCCTCCGAGCAGTACTTC.

DNA of the CDR3: TGTGCCAGTAGTTCGGCGGGGGCGTCCGGGGATACGCAGTATTTT. Amino acid sequence: CASSSAGASGDTQYF. The J gene is TRBJ2-3, the V gene TRBV19; tentatively, D is TRBD2 (7 bases). The germline gives CDR1 LNHDA, CDR2 SQIVND (reference sequence). CDR3 length: 15 residues. V lost 5 bases and J lost 6, with 18 bases in between.

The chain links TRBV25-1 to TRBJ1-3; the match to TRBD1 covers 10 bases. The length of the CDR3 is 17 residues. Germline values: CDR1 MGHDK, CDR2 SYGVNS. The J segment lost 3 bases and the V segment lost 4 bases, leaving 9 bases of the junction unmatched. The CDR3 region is CASSGGQGRSSGNTIYF. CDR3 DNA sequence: TGTGCCAGCAGTGGGGGACAGGGGCGCTCTAGTGGAAACACCATATATTTT.

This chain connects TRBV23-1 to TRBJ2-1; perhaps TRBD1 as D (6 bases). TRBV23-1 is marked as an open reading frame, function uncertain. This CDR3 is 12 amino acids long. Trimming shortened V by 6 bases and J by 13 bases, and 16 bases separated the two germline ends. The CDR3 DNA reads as TGCGCCAGCAGGAATCCGAGGGGGTGCCAGTTCTTC. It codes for CASRNPRGCQFF.

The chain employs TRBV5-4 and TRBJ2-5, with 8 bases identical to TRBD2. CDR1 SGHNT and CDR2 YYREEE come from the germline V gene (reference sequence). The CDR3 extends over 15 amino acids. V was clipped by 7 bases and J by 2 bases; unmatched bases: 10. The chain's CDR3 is CASGTGGGQQETQYF. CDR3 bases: TGTGCCAGCGGGACCGGGGGGGGCCAGCAAGAGACCCAGTACTTC.

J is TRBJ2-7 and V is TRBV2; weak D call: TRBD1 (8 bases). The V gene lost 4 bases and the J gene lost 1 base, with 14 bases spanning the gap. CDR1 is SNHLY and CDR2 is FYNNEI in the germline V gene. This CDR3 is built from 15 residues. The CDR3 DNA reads TGTGCCAGCAGTGTTACAGGGGGGGGGTCCTACGAGCAGTACTTC. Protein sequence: CASSVTGGGSYEQYF.

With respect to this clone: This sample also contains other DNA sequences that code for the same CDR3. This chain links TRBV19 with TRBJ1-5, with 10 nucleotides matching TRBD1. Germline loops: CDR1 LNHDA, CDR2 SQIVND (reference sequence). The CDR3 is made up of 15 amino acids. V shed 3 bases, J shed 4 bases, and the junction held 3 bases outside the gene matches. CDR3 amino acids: CASSIGGQGNQPQHF. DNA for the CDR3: TGTGCCAGTAGTATTGGGGGACAGGGGAATCAGCCCCAGCATTTT.